The TCR beta chain described here comes from a study of blood T cell repertoires in COVID-19. About the research overall: The origin of the acute and convalescent COVID-19 samples was the United States, Italy and Spain.

This clone was detected only once. At the DNA level, this CDR3 is encoded by other sequences in the same sample as well. The CDR3 has 13 residues. Germline V gives CDR1 MDHEN, CDR2 SYDVKM. The germline V and J ends were trimmed by 4 bases and 5 bases, with 11 bases remaining between them. Original processing notes: For nucleated cells, counts were estimated from reference gene primer amplification. Profiled with immunoSEQ multiplex PCR; TCRdb holds only in-frame clones, not every one. The V and J calls and the clone size are those of that table, but D and trimming were determined from the DNA. The table has about 380,000 clones, roughly 89% seen once.

The V gene is TRBV28, the J gene TRBJ2-5, with D maybe TRBD2 (6 bases). The sample comprised peripheral blood. This TCR derives from a young man with active or convalescent COVID-19. The CDR3 nucleotides are TGTGCCAGCAGTTATTCGGGGAGGGAGACCCAGTACTTC. Encoded protein: CASSYSGRETQYF. Using reference TRBV28 and TRBJ2-5 for the parts outside the CDR3, the full variable domain is DVKVTQSSRYLVKRTGEKVFLECVQDMDHENMFWYRQDPGLGLRLIYFSYDVKMKEKGDIPEGYSVSREKKERFSLILESASTNQTSMYLCASSYSGRETQYFGPGTRLLVL.